This record concerns one T cell receptor beta chain sequence. Its antigen is as yet unknown. The sample is drawn from a study of T cell clusters in autoimmune cytopenias. Study-level results: TRB repertoire shifts in secondary cytopenia and chronic lymphocytic leukemia mostly reflected lymphoma, not autoimmunity.

TRB rearrangements were amplified by touch-down multiplex PCR with mixed TRB-A/B primers. TCRdb re-called the multiplex PCR reads and gives one entry per CDR3 protein, without DNA. In all, the sample yields some 7,400 distinct CDR3 sequences. TRB amplification used approximately 250 ng of peripheral blood genomic DNA. The CDR3 consists of 16 residues. Germline V gene sequence: CDR1 MNHEY, CDR2 SMNVEV (reference sequence). Another study also made use of these data, one on T cell repertoires in aging, cancer and after chemotherapy. As that study records: Six age groups, ranging from 30 or younger to 70 or older, included the donors. Untreated cancer patients had significantly lower blood TCR diversity than age-matched healthy donors. In healthy donors, age-related TCR diversity loss mainly reflected lost richness.

Sequenced material: peripheral blood. The chain couples TRBV27 to TRBJ2-1; TCRdb gives TRBD2 as the D gene, but with no DNA this cannot be confirmed. This clonotype was obtained from a human donor in good health. CDR3 loop: CASSLGPSGGGNEQFF.